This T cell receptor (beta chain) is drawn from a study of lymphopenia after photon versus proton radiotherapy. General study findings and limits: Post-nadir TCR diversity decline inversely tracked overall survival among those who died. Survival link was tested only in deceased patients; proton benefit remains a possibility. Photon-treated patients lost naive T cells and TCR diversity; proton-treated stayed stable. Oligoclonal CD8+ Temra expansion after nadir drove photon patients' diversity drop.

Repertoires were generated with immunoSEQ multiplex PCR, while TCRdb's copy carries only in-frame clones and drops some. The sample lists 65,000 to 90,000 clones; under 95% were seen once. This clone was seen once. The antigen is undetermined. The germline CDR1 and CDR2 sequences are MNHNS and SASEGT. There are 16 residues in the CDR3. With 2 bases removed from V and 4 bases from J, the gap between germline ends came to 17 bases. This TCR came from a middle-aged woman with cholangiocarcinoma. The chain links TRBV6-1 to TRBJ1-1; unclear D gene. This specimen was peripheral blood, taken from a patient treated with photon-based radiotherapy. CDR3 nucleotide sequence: TGTGCCAGCAGTGAATTATATAAGGGCCGACTCACTGAAGCTTTCTTT. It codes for CASSELYKGRLTEAFF.